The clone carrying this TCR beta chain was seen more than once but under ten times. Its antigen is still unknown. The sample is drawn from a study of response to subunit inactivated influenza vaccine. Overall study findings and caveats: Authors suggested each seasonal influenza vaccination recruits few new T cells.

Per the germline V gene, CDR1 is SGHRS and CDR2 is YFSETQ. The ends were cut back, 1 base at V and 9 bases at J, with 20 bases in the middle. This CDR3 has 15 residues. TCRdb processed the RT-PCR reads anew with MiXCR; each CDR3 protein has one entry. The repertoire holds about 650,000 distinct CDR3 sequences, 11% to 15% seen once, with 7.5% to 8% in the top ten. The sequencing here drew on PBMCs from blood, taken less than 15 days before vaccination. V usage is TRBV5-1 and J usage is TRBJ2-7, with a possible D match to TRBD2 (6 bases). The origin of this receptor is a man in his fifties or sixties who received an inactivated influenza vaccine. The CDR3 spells CASSLSASDRSGQYF. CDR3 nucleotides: TGCGCCAGCAGCTTGTCGGCTAGCGACCGGTCGGGGCAGTACTTC. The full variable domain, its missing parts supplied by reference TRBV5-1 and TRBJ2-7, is KAGVTQTPRYLIKTRGQQVTLSCSPISGHRSVSWYQQTPGQGLQFLFEYFSETQRNKGNFPGRFSGRQFSNSRSEMNVSTLELGDSALYLCASSLSASDRSGQYFGPGTRLTVT.